The sequence of this T cell receptor beta chain was determined in a study of T cell responses to AZD1222 COVID-19 vaccine. The assay was immunoSEQ multiplex PCR, and TCRdb's table has in-frame clones only and misses some. The table lists 150,000 to 200,000 clones, roughly 91% of them singletons, with less than 2.5% in the top ten. Germline V CDR1 and CDR2: SGHTA, FQGNSA. V lost 7 bases, J lost 0 bases, and 16 bases lay in between. The length of the CDR3 is 16 residues. The source of this sequence is an adult who received the AZD1222 COVID-19 vaccine. Here the sequenced sample was peripheral blood, taken 28 days after the second AZD1222 dose. This chain joins TRBV7-2 and TRBJ2-1, with a tentative D call TRBD2 (6 bases). CDR3 coding DNA: TGTGCCAGCACCCTGGCGGGGAGTAGCTCCTACAATGAGCAGTTCTTC. This gives the protein CASTLAGSSSYNEQFF.